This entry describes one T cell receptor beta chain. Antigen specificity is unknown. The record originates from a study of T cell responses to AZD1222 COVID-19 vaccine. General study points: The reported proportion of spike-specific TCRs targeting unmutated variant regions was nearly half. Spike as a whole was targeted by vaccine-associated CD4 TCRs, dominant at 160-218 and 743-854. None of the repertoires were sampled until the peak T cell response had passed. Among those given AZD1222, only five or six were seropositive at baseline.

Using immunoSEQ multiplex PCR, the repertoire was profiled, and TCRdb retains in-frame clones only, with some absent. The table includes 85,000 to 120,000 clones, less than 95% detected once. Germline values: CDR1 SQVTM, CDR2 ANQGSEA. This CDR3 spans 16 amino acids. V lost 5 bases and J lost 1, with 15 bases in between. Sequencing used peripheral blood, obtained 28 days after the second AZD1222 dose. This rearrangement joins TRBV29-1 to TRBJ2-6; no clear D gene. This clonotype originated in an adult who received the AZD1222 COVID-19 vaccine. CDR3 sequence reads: CSVRQAIGSGANVLTF. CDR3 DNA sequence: TGCAGCGTTCGCCAAGCCATTGGGTCTGGGGCCAACGTCCTGACTTTC.